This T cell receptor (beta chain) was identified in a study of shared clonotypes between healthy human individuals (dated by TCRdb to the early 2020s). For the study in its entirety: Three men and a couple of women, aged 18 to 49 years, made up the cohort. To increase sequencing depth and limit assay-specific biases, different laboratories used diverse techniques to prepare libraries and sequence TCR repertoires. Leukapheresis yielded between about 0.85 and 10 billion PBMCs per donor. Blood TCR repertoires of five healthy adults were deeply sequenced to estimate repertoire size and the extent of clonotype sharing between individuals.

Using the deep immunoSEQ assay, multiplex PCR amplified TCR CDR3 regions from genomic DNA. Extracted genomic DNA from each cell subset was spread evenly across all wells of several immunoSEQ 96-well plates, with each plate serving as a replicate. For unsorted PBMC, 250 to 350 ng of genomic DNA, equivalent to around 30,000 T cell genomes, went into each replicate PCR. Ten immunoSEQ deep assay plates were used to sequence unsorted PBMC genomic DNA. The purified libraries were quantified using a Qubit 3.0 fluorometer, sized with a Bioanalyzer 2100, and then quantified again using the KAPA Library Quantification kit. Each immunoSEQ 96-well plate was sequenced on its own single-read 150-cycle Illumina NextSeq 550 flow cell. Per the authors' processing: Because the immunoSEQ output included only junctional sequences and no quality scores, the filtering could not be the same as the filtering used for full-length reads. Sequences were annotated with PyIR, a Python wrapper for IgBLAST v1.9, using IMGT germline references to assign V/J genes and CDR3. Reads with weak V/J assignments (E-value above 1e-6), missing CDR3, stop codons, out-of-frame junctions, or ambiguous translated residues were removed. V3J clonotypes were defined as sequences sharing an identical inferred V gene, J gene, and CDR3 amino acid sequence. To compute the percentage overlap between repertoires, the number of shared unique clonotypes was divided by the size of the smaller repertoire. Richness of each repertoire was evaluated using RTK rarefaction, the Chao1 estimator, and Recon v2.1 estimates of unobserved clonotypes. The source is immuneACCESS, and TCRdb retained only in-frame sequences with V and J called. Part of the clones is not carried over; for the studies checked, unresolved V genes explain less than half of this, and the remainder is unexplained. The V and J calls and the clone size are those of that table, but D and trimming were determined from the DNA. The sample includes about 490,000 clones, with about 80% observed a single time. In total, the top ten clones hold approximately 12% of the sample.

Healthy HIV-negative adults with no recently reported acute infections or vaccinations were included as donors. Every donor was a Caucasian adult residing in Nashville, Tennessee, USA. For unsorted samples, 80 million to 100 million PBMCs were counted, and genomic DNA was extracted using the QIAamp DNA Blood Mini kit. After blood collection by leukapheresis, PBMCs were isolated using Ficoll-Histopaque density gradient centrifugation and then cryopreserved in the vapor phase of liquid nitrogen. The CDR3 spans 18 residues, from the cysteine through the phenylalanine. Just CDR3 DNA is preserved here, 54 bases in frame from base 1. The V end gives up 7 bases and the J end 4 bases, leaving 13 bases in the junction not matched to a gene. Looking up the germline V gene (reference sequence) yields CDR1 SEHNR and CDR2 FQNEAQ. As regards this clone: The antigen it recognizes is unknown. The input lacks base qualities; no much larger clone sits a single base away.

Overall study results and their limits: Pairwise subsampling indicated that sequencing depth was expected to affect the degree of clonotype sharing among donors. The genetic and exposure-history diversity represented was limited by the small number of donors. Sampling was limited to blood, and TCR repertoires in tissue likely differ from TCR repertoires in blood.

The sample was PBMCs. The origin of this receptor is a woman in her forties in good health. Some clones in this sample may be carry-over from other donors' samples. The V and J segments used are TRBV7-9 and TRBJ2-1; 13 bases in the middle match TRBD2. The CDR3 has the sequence CASKSGTSGIFKYNEQFF. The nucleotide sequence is TGTGCCAGCAAGTCCGGGACTAGCGGGATTTTTAAGTACAATGAGCAGTTCTTC.